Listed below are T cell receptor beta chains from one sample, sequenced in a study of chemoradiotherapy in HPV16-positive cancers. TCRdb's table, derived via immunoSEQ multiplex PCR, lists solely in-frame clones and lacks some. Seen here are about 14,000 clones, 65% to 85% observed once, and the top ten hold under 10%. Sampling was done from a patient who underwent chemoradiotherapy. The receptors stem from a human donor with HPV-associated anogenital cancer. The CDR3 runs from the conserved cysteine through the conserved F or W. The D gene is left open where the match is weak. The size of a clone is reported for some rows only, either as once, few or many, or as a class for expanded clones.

CASSLGTSGIAYEQYF TGTGCCAGCAGCTTAGGGACTAGCGGGATAGCATACGAGCAGTACTTC TRBV7-8 NA 16 TRBJ2-7 TRBD2
CASSLTAYEQYF TGCGCCAGCAGCTTGACAGCTTACGAGCAGTACTTC TRBV5-1 few 12 TRBJ2-7 NA
CASSSRTGWCEQYF TGTGCCAGCAGCTCCCGGACAGGATGGTGCGAGCAGTACTTC TRBV7-4 NA 14 TRBJ2-7 TRBD1
CASSSPGLGTEAFF TGTGCCAGCAGTTCTCCGGGGTTGGGCACTGAAGCTTTCTTT TRBV6-5 NA 14 TRBJ1-1 NA
CASSEAMTDTF TGTGCCAGCAGTGAAGCCATGACTGACACCTTC TRBV2 NA 11 TRBJ1-2 NA
CASSSPGTGKDEQYF TGTGCCAGCAGTTCGCCCGGGACAGGTAAAGACGAGCAGTACTTC TRBV27 few 15 TRBJ2-7 TRBD1
CASSQWGPLSYEQYF TGCGCCAGCAGCCAATGGGGGCCGTTGTCCTACGAGCAGTACTTC TRBV4-1 few 15 TRBJ2-7 NA
CASSAPGTGTYEQYF TGTGCCAGTAGTGCCCCCGGGACAGGAACCTACGAGCAGTACTTC TRBV19 NA 15 TRBJ2-7 TRBD1
CASRPTGHQGYEQYF TGTGCCAGCAGGCCTACGGGACATCAAGGCTACGAGCAGTACTTC TRBV11-1 NA 15 TRBJ2-7 NA
CAISEPGTGGNEQFF TGTGCCATCAGTGAACCCGGGACAGGGGGTAATGAGCAGTTCTTC TRBV10-3 NA 15 TRBJ2-1 TRBD1
CASSRDRDYYNEQFF TGTGCCAGCAGCCGGGACAGGGATTACTACAATGAGCAGTTCTTC TRBV6-5 few 15 TRBJ2-1 TRBD1
CASSPGTRGNEQFF TGTGCCAGCAGTCCCGGGACTAGGGGAAATGAGCAGTTCTTC TRBV14 medium-sized 14 TRBJ2-1 TRBD2
CASSLVQWREQFF TGTGCCAGCAGCTTAGTTCAATGGAGGGAGCAGTTCTTC TRBV13 NA 13 TRBJ2-1 NA
CASSTDRPLTNYQETQYF TGCGCCAGCAGCACGGACAGACCCCTTACAAACTACCAAGAGACCCAGTACTTC TRBV5-1 NA 18 TRBJ2-5 NA
CASSIFTGSGTPYEQYF TGTGCCAGTAGTATTTTCACCGGCAGCGGAACCCCCTACGAGCAGTACTTC TRBV19 NA 17 TRBJ2-7 NA
CASSPRGTADDNQPQHF TGTGCCAGCAGCCCTAGGGGGACAGCAGACGACAATCAGCCCCAGCATTTT TRBV7-8 NA 17 TRBJ1-5 TRBD1
CASSYGGGTGEYF TGTGCCAGCAGTTACGGAGGGGGGACAGGGGAGTACTTC TRBV6-5 NA 13 TRBJ2-7 TRBD1
CASSYLRGGRVAGETQYF TGTGCCAGCAGCTACCTTCGGGGCGGGAGAGTCGCTGGAGAGACCCAGTACTTC TRBV11-2 NA 18 TRBJ2-5 TRBD2
CASSLWVGTHEQYF TGTGCCAGCAGCTTGTGGGTAGGTACCCACGAGCAGTACTTC TRBV5-6 few 14 TRBJ2-7 NA
CASSEGRAELYYGYTF TGTGCCAGCAGTGAAGGAAGGGCGGAACTATACTATGGCTACACCTTC TRBV6-1 NA 16 TRBJ1-2 NA
CASSPRGDRVTQYF TGTGCCAGCAGTCCAAGGGGGGATCGGGTTACGCAGTATTTT TRBV27 NA 14 TRBJ2-3 NA
CAISESGRDEQFF TGTGCCATCAGTGAGTCAGGCAGAGATGAGCAGTTCTTC TRBV10-3 NA 13 TRBJ2-1 NA
CASSERQGNFIEKLFF TGTGCCAGCAGTGAAAGGCAGGGAAACTTTATTGAAAAACTGTTTTTT TRBV2 NA 16 TRBJ1-4 NA
CASRPTEFNEKLFF TGTGCTAGCCGCCCCACAGAGTTTAATGAAAAACTGTTTTTT TRBV7-7 once 14 TRBJ1-4 NA
CASSRSRLRVAETQYF TGTGCCAGCAGCCGATCGCGGCTCAGGGTTGCAGAGACCCAGTACTTC TRBV7-8 NA 16 TRBJ2-5 NA
CAISGLAGGNEQFF TGTGCCATCAGTGGACTAGCGGGAGGAAATGAGCAGTTCTTC TRBV10-3 once 14 TRBJ2-1 TRBD2
CATSRDQGEGDTIYF TGTGCCACCAGCAGAGATCAAGGGGAAGGAGACACCATATATTTT TRBV15 once 15 TRBJ1-3 NA
CASSLAELAGRLMEQYF TGTGCCAGCAGCTTGGCCGAGCTAGCGGGGCGGTTAATGGAGCAGTACTTC TRBV5-6 NA 17 TRBJ2-7 TRBD2
CASSPSDRDMPNTEAFF TGTGCCAGCAGCCCTTCAGACCGGGACATGCCGAACACTGAAGCTTTCTTT TRBV5-6 NA 17 TRBJ1-1 NA
CASKSQGNSGNTIYF TGCGCCAGCAAATCTCAGGGTAATTCTGGAAACACCATATATTTT TRBV5-1 NA 15 TRBJ1-3 NA
CASWENTGELFF TGCGCCAGCTGGGAGAACACCGGGGAGCTGTTTTTT TRBV5-1 NA 12 TRBJ2-2 NA
CASSDPYGYTF TGTGCCAGCAGTGACCCCTATGGCTACACCTTC TRBV25-1 NA 11 TRBJ1-2 NA
CASRGGGGNQPQHF TGTGCCAGCAGAGGGGGTGGGGGAAATCAGCCCCAGCATTTT TRBV2 few 14 TRBJ1-5 NA
CASSLPGSNYNEQFF TGTGCCAGCAGCTTGCCGGGCAGCAACTACAATGAGCAGTTCTTC TRBV5-5 NA 15 TRBJ2-1 NA
CASSLGAQAQRNYGYTF TGCGCCAGCAGCTTGGGAGCACAGGCTCAAAGGAACTATGGCTACACCTTC TRBV5-1 NA 17 TRBJ1-2 NA
CASSRKGTSLGGYNEQFF TGTGCCAGCAGCAGAAAGGGGACTAGTCTGGGTGGGTACAATGAGCAGTTCTTC TRBV7-9 few 18 TRBJ2-1 TRBD2
CAIHSGDLSNQPQHF TGTGCCATTCATTCGGGGGACCTTAGCAATCAGCCCCAGCATTTT TRBV6-1 few 15 TRBJ1-5 NA
CASRKRDTEAFF TGTGCCAGCAGGAAAAGGGACACTGAAGCTTTCTTT TRBV6-1 medium-sized 12 TRBJ1-1 NA
CASSLVPSGSTGSYNEQFF TGTGCCAGCAGCTTGGTCCCTAGCGGGAGTACGGGCTCCTACAATGAGCAGTTCTTC TRBV5-6 NA 19 TRBJ2-1 TRBD2
CASSFGINQPQHF TGTGCCAGCAGCTTCGGGATAAATCAGCCCCAGCATTTT TRBV7-6 NA 13 TRBJ1-5 NA
CASSLRGLRQYF TGTGCCAGCAGTTTACGAGGGCTGAGGCAGTACTTC TRBV27 NA 12 TRBJ2-7 NA
CASSLPTATNQPQHF TGTGCCAGTAGTCTCCCGACAGCAACCAATCAGCCCCAGCATTTT TRBV19 few 15 TRBJ1-5 NA
CASSFGGVNGYTF TGTGCCAGCAGTTTTGGAGGGGTCAACGGCTACACCTTC TRBV28 once 13 TRBJ1-2 NA
CASSEGENTEAFF TGTGCCAGCAGTGAGGGAGAGAACACTGAAGCTTTCTTT TRBV6-4 NA 13 TRBJ1-1 NA
CASRLTSGRQETQYF TGTGCCAGCAGACTGACTAGTGGAAGACAAGAGACCCAGTACTTC TRBV27 NA 15 TRBJ2-5 NA
CASSSPSGTGYNEQFF TGTGCCAGCAGCTCACCCTCCGGGACAGGTTACAATGAGCAGTTCTTC TRBV7-3 NA 16 TRBJ2-1 TRBD1
CASSFRDRGNPNEQFF TGTGCCAGCAGTTTTAGAGACAGGGGAAACCCAAATGAGCAGTTCTTC TRBV28 NA 16 TRBJ2-1 TRBD1
CAWSPIGNEQFF TGTGCCTGGAGTCCTATCGGTAATGAGCAGTTCTTC TRBV30 NA 12 TRBJ2-1 NA
CASSKFGGGSEQFF NA TRBV21-1 NA 14 TRBJ2-1 NA
CASSLRDRGLVGGYTF TGTGCCAGCAGCTTGAGGGACAGGGGGCTTGTTGGCGGCTACACCTTC TRBV5-6 NA 16 TRBJ1-2 TRBD1
CATTHPGKYGRTLGEQYF TGTGCCACCACCCACCCCGGTAAGTACGGGAGGACCCTTGGCGAGCAGTACTTC TRBV15 NA 18 TRBJ2-7 TRBD2
CASSRTVRQFF TGTGCCAGCAGTCGGACAGTTAGGCAGTTCTTC TRBV11-3 NA 11 TRBJ2-1 NA
CASSSDSPNGYTF TGTGCCAGCAGCTCCGACTCGCCGAACGGCTACACCTTC TRBV5-6 NA 13 TRBJ1-2 NA
CASTQGGGSTDTQYF TGTGCCAGCACACAAGGGGGAGGAAGCACAGATACGCAGTATTTT TRBV11-3 NA 15 TRBJ2-3 NA
CAWGSNQPQHF TGTGCCTGGGGTTCGAATCAGCCCCAGCATTTT TRBV30 NA 11 TRBJ1-5 NA